This T cell receptor beta chain was retrieved from a study of CD8+CD57+ T cells in acquired aplastic anemia. Per the germline V gene, CDR1 is MNHNS and CDR2 is SASEGT. The trim removed 7 bases at V and 2 bases at J, leaving 5 bases unmatched. This CDR3 spans 15 amino acids. Genomic DNA templated the TCR beta VDJ and CDR3 profiling. One entry per CDR3 protein, called by TCRdb with MiXCR from the reads. Among some 150,000 distinct CDR3 sequences listed, around two fifths were seen once. Source material: sorted CD4+, CD8+, or CD8+CD57+ T cells (not recorded which) from PBMCs. This chain uses TRBV6-1 with TRBJ2-7, with 13 bases matching TRBD2. The receptor was isolated from a human donor in good health, serving as a control. Here the CDR3 DNA reads TGTGCCAGCAAACTAGCGGGAGGGGGTACCTACGAGCAGTACTTC. Protein sequence: CASKLAGGGTYEQYF.